A selection of T cell receptor beta chains follows, all from one sample in a study of tumor-infiltrating lymphocytes in localized non-small cell lung cancer. Produced via immunoSEQ multiplex PCR; TCRdb's table is partial and in-frame only. The repertoire holds 15,000 to 20,000 clones, with about three quarters as singletons. The specimen sequenced was lung tumor tissue. The receptors stem from a human donor with non-small cell lung cancer. CDR3s include the opening cysteine and the closing phenylalanine or tryptophan. Fields, in order: CDR3 length, V gene, J gene, D gene, clone size, CDR3 protein, CDR3 DNA. D genes are given only for firm matches. Clone size, where shown, is once, few, many, or a class for clones that have expanded.

15	TRBV7-3	TRBJ2-7	.	.	CASSLNRVTSYEQYF	TGTGCCAGCAGCTTAAATCGGGTTACCTCCTACGAGCAGTACTTC
15	TRBV27	TRBJ1-1	.	once	CASSAQKGENTEAFF	TGTGCCAGCAGTGCCCAGAAGGGGGAGAACACTGAAGCTTTCTTT
15	TRBV9	TRBJ1-4	.	.	CASSTHGATNEKLFF	TGTGCCAGCAGCACCCACGGGGCAACTAATGAAAAACTGTTTTTT
12	TRBV19	TRBJ2-7	.	.	CASSMGGPQQYF	TGTGCCAGTAGTATGGGGGGCCCCCAACAGTACTTC
15	TRBV5-1	TRBJ2-2	.	.	CASSLAEGYTGELFF	TGCGCCAGCAGCTTGGCTGAGGGATACACCGGGGAGCTGTTTTTT
16	TRBV5-1	TRBJ2-3	.	.	CASSLGFRGTTDTQYF	TGCGCCAGCAGCTTGGGGTTCAGGGGCACCACAGATACGCAGTATTTT
14	TRBV11-2	TRBJ2-5	.	.	CASSRRGRYETQYF	TGTGCCAGCAGCCGGAGGGGGAGGTACGAGACCCAGTACTTC
15	TRBV14	TRBJ1-6	TRBD1	few	CASSQIAGGDSPLHF	TGTGCCAGCAGCCAAATCGCAGGGGGCGATTCACCCCTCCACTTT
13	TRBV7-7	TRBJ2-5	.	.	CASSLEGGETQYF	TGTGCTAGCAGCTTAGAGGGGGGAGAGACCCAGTACTTC
14	TRBV7-9	TRBJ2-3	.	.	CASRRGTHTDTQYF	TGTGCCAGCAGGAGGGGCACCCACACAGATACGCAGTATTTT
15	TRBV2	TRBJ1-5	TRBD1	.	CASRPGTGSYQPQHF	TGTGCCAGCAGGCCCGGGACAGGGTCTTATCAGCCCCAGCATTTT
16	TRBV15	TRBJ1-4	.	.	CATSRQGIGTNEKLFF	TGTGCCACCAGCAGACAGGGAATAGGGACTAATGAAAAACTGTTTTTT
13	TRBV15	TRBJ2-7	.	.	CATAAGGRYEQYF	TGTGCCACCGCCGCAGGTGGGAGATACGAGCAGTACTTC
14	TRBV27	TRBJ1-1	.	medium-sized	CASSLSPLGGGAFF	TGTGCCAGCAGTTTATCACCCCTAGGGGGGGGAGCTTTCTTT
13	TRBV25-1	TRBJ2-7	TRBD1	.	CASSGQGFHEQYF	TGTGCCAGCAGTGGACAGGGGTTCCACGAGCAGTACTTC
14	TRBV29-1	TRBJ2-1	.	.	CSVGGGSGPNEQFF	TGCAGCGTTGGAGGTGGTTCTGGTCCTAATGAGCAGTTCTTC
14	TRBV6-1	TRBJ2-2	TRBD2	.	CASRWEGSSGELFF	TGTGCCAGCAGATGGGAGGGATCAAGCGGGGAGCTGTTTTTT
16	TRBV5-1	TRBJ2-3	TRBD2	.	CASSLGAGASTDTQYF	TGCGCCAGCAGCTTGGGAGCGGGGGCAAGCACAGATACGCAGTATTTT
13	TRBV7-2	TRBJ1-2	.	.	CASGSDWGGRYTF	TGTGCCAGCGGGTCCGATTGGGGCGGTCGCTACACCTTC
15	TRBV7-2	TRBJ2-3	TRBD2	.	CASSLGGRSTDTQYF	TGTGCCAGCAGCTTAGGCGGGAGGAGCACAGATACGCAGTATTTT
8	TRBV20-1	TRBJ1-2	.	few	CSVSGYTF	TGCAGTGTGAGCGGCTACACCTTC
14	TRBV2	TRBJ2-7	TRBD1	.	CASSVQGTSYEQYF	TGTGCCAGCAGTGTACAGGGGACATCCTACGAGCAGTACTTC
13	TRBV4-2	TRBJ1-4	.	.	CASSRGTNEKLFF	TGTGCCAGCAGCCGGGGGACGAATGAAAAACTGTTTTTT
15	TRBV9	TRBJ1-5	TRBD1	.	CASSMGQGLNQPQHF	TGTGCCAGCAGCATGGGACAGGGCCTCAATCAGCCCCAGCATTTT
16	TRBV6-1	TRBJ2-1	TRBD2	.	CASSEGLAGGGDEQFF	TGTGCCAGCAGTGAAGGACTAGCGGGGGGGGGTGATGAGCAGTTCTTC